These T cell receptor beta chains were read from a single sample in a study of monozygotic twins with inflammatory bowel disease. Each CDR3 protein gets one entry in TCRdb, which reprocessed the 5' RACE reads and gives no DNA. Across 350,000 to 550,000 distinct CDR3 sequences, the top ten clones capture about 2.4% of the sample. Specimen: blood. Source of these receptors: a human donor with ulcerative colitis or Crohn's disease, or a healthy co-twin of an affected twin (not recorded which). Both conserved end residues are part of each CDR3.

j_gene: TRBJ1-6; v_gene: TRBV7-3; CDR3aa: CASSLMGQALHF
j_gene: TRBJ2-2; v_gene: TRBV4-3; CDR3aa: CASSQVTSLGELFF
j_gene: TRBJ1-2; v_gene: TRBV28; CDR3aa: CASSLLSRDYGYTF
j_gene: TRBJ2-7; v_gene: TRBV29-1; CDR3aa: CSVEEGGREQYF
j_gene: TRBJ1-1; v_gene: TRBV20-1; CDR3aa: CSAPRQAFMNTEAFF
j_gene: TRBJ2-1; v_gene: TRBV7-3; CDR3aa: CASSFGLVPYNEQFF
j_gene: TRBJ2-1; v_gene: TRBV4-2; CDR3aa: CASSPRDTYNEQFF
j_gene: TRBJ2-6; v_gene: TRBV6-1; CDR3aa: CASTRTGTASGANVLTF
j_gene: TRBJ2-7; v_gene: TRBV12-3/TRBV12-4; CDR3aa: CASSPKGPSHQGQYF
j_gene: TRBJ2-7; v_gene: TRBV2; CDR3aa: CASSDSPYEQYF
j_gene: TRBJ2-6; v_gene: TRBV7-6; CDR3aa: CASSSGTALSGANVLTF
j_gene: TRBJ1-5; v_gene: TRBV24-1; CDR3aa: CATSDLGGQGGTGNQPQHF
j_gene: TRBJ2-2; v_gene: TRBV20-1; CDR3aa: CSAGLAGEVTGELFF
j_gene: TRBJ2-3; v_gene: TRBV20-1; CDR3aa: CSAEHADTQYF
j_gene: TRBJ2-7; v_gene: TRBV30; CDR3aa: CALDRQGDEQYF
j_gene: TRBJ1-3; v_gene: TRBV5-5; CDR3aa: CASSPTMMTAGNTIYF
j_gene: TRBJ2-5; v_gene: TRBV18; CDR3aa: CASSPLDRQETQYF
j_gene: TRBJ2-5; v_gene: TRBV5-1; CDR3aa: CASSLWRQGETQYF
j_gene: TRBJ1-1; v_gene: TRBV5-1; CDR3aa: CASSSQGSGMNTEAFF
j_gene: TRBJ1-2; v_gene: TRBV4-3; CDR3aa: CASSRRQGEGGYTF
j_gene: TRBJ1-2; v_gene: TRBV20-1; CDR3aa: CSARDPASDIGYGYTF
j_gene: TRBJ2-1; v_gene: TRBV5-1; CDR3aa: CASSQNGQGLYNEQFF
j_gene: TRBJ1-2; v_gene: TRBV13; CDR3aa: CASSLRPGQGDYGYTF
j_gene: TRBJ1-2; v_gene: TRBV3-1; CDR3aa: CASSQDRPESGYGYTF
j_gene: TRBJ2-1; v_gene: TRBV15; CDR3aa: CATSGLAVSYNEQFF
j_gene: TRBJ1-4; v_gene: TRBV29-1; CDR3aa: CSVKSNEKLFF
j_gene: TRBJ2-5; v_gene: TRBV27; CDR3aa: CASSLLAGTQETQYF
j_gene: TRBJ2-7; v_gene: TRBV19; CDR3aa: CASRQRIGMLYEQYF
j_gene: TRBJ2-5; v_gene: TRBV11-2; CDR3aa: CASSLVSGGPAIQETQYF
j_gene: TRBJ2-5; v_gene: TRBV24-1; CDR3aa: CATRASYQETQYF
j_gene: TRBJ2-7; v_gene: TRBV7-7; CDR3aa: CASSLSPGPIYEQYF
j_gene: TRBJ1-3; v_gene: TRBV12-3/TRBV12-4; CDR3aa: CASSFGGHSRGTIYF
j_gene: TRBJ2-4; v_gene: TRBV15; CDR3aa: CATSRALGQGGTNIQYF
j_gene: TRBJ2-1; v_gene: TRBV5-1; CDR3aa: CASSLGQGAVNEQFF
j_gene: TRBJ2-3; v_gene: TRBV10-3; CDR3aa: CAISDRGGAADTQYF
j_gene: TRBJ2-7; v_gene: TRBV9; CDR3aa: CASSPTLGPTYEQYF
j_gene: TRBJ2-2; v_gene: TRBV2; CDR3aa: CASSEVAGNTGELFF
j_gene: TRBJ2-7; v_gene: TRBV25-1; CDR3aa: CASSDVGEGNEQYF
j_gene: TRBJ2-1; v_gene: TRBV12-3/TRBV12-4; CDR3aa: CASSGWDPSSYNEQFF
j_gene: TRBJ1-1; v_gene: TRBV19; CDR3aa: CASQQGVSTEAFF
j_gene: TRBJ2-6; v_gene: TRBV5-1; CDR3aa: CASSLTASGANVLTF
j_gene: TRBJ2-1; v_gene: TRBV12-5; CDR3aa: CASGLGGLAGGQFF
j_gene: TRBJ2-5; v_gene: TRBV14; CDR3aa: CASSQDPGQGSGWAQYF
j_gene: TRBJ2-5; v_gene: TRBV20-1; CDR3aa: CSAIKDRQETQYF
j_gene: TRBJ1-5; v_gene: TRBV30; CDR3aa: CAWSPGSNQPQHF
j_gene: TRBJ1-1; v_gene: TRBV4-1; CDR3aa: CASSQDQGAAEAFF